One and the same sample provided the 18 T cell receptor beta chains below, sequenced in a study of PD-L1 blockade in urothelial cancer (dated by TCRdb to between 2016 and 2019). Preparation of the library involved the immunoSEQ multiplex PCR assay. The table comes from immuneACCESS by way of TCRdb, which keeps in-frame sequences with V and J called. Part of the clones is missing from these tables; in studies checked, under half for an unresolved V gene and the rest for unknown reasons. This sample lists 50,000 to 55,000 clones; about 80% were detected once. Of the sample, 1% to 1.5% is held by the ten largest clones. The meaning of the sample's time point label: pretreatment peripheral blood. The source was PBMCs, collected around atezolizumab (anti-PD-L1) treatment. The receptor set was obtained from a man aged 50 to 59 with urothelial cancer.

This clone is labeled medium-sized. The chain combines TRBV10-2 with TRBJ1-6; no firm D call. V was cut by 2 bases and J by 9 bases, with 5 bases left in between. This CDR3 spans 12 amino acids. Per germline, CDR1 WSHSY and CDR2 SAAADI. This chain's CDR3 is CASSEHGSPLHF. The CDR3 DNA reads TGCGCCAGCAGTGAGCACGGTTCACCCCTCCACTTT.

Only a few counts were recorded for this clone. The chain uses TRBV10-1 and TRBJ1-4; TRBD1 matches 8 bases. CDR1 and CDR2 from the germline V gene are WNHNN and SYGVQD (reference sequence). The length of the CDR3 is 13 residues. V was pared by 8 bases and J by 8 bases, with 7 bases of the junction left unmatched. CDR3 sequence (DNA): TGCGCCAGCTCGACAGGGGTCGGAGAAAAACTGTTTTTT. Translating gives CASSTGVGEKLFF.

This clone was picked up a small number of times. CDR3 loop: CASSTTGGNYGYTF. Written as DNA, the CDR3 is TGTGCCAGCAGCACGACAGGGGGCAACTATGGCTACACCTTC. V and J are TRBV7-9 and TRBJ1-2; TRBD1 matches at 10 bases. CDR1 is SEHNR, CDR2 FQNEAQ, per germline (reference sequence). This CDR3 is built from 14 residues. V lost 5 bases to trimming and J lost 2 bases; unmatched junction nucleotides: 2.

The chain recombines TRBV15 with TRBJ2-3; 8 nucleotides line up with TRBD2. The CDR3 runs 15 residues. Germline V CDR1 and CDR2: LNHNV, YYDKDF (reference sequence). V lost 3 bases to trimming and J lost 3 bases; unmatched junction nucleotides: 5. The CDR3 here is CATSSQRGGTDTQYF. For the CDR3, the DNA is TGTGCCACCAGCAGTCAACGGGGGGGTACAGATACGCAGTATTTT.

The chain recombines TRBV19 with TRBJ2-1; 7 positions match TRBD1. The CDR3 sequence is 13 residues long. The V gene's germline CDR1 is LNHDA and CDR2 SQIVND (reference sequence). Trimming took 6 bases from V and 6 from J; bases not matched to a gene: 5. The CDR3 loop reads CASRTTGFNEQFF. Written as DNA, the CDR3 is TGTGCCAGTAGGACGACAGGGTTCAATGAGCAGTTCTTC.

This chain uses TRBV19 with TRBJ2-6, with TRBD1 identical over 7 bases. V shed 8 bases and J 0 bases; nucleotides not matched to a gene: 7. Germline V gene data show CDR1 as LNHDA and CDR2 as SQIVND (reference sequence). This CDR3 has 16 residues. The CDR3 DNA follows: TGTGCCAGTGGGGACAGACTACTCTCTGGGGCCAACGTCCTGACTTTC. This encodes CASGDRLLSGANVLTF.

CDR3 sequence (DNA): TGTGCCAGCTCACCGAGGACAGATACGCAGTATTTT. Translation gives CASSPRTDTQYF. The rearrangement joins TRBV18 to TRBJ2-3; D is ambiguous. V gave up 3 bases and J gave up 3 bases, with 4 bases separating them. From germline, CDR1 is KGHSH and CDR2 LQKENI. The CDR3 spans 12 residues.

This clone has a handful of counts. The CDR3 loop reads CASSVVGGYEQYF. DNA for the CDR3: TGTGCCAGCAGCGTAGTTGGAGGCTACGAGCAGTACTTC. The chain couples TRBV9 to TRBJ2-7; D possibly corresponds to TRBD2 (5 bases). CDR3 length: 13 residues. The germline V and J ends were trimmed by 0 bases and 3 bases, with 7 bases remaining between them. From germline, CDR1 is SGDLS and CDR2 YYNGEE.

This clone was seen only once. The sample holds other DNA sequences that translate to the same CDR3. As DNA, the CDR3 is TGTGCCAGCAGCAAACTAGCGGGGGGTACCGGGGAGCTGTTTTTT. Translated, it gives CASSKLAGGTGELFF. The rearrangement joins TRBV9 to TRBJ2-2, with 12 bases lining up with TRBD2. CDR1 and CDR2 (germline): SGDLS, YYNGEE. The V gene end was trimmed by 4 bases and the J gene end by 5 bases; junction bases not matched to a gene: 3. CDR3 length: 15 residues.

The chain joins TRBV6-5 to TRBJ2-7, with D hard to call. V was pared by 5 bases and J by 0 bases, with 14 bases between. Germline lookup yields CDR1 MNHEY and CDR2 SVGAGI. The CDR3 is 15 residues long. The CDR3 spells CASSAAFLSSYEQYF. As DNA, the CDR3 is TGTGCCAGCAGTGCCGCATTTCTAAGCTCCTACGAGCAGTACTTC.

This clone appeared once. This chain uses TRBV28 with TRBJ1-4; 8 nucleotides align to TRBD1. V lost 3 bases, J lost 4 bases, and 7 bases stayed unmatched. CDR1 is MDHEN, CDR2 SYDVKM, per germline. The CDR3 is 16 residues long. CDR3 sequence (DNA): TGTGCCAGCAGTTTCTTGCAGGGGGCGGGTAATGAAAAACTGTTTTTT. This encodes CASSFLQGAGNEKLFF.

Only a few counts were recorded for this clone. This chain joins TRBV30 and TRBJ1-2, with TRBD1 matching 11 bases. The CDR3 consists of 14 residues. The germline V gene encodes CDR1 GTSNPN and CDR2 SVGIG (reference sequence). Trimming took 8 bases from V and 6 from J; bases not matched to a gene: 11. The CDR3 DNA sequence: TGTGCCGTTGGAAGGGACAGGGGGAGGAATGGCTACACCTTC. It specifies CAVGRDRGRNGYTF.

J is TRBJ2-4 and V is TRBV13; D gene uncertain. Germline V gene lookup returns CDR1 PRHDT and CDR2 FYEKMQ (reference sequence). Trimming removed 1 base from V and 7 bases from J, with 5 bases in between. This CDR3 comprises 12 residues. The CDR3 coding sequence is TGTGCCAGCAGCTTAGACGGGAACATTCAGTACTTC. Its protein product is CASSLDGNIQYF.

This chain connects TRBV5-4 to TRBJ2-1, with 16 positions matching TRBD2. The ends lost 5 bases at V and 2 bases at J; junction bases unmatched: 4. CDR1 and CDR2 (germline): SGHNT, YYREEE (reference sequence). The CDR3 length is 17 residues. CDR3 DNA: TGTGCCAGCAGTATGGGGACTAGCGGGGGGGCCTACAATGAGCAGTTCTTC. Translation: CASSMGTSGGAYNEQFF.

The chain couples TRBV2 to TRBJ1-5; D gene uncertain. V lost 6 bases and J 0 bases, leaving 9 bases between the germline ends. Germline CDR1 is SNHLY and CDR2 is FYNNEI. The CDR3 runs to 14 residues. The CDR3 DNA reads TGTGCCAGCAGCGTTGACAATAGCAATCAGCCCCAGCATTTT. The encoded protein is CASSVDNSNQPQHF. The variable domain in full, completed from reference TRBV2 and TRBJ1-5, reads EPEVTQTPSHQVTQMGQEVILRCVPISNHLYFYWYRQILGQKVEFLVSFYNNEISEKSEIFDDQFSVERPDGSNFTLKIRSTKLEDSAMYFCASSVDNSNQPQHFGDGTRLSIL.

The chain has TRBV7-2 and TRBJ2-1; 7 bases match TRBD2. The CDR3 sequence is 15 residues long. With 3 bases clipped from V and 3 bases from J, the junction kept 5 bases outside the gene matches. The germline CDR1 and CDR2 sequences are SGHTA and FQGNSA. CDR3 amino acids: CASSFLADDYNEQFF. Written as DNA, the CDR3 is TGTGCCAGCAGCTTCCTAGCGGATGACTACAATGAGCAGTTCTTC.

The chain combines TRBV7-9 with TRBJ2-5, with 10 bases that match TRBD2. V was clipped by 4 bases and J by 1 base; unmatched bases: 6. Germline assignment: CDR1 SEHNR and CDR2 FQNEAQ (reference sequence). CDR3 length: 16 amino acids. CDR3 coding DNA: TGTGCCAGCAGCTCCCGACTAGCGGGCTCCCAAGAGACCCAGTACTTC. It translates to CASSSRLAGSQETQYF.

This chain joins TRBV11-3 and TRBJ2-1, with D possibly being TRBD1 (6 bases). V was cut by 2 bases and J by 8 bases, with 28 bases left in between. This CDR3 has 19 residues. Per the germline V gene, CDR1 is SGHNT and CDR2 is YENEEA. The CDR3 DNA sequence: TGTGCCAGCAGCTTACACCCCCGGAGTGGGGGCTTGGGGTTGGATGAGCAGTTCTTC. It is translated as CASSLHPRSGGLGLDEQFF.